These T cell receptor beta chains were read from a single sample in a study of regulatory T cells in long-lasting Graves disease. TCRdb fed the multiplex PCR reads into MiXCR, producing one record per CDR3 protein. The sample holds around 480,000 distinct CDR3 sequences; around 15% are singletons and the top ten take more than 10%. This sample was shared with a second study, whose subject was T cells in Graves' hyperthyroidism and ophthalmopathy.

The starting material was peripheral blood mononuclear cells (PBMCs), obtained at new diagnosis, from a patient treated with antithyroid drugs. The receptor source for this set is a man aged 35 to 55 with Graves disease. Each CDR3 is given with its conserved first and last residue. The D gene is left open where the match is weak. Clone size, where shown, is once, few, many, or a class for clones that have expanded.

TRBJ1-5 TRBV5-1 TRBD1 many CASSQGTGDQPQHF TGCGCCAGCAGCCAAGGGACAGGGGATCAGCCCCAGCATTTT
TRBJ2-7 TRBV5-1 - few CASSFGLHSYEQYF TGCGCCAGCAGCTTCGGACTACACTCCTACGAGCAGTACTTC
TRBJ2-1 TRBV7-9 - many CASSLETGWNEQFF TGTGCCAGCAGCTTAGAAACAGGGTGGAATGAGCAGTTCTTC
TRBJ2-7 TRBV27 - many CASRVTAQGGYEQYF TGTGCCAGCAGGGTCACAGCGCAGGGTGGCTACGAGCAGTACTTC
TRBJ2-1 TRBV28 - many CASSFGGAHEQFF TGTGCCAGCAGTTTCGGAGGGGCCCATGAGCAGTTCTTC
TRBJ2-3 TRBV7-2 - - CASSLGVGLRTDTQYF TGTGCCAGCAGCTTAGGTGTGGGGTTGCGCACAGATACGCAGTATTTT
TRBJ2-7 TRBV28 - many CASSLGPEAYEQYF TGTGCCAGCAGTTTAGGTCCAGAGGCCTACGAGCAGTACTTC
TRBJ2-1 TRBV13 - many CASSLTGDTLHEQFF TGTGCCAGCAGCTTAACCGGAGATACACTCCATGAGCAGTTCTTC
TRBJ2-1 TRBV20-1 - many CSAREGVSYNEQFF TGCAGTGCTAGGGAGGGGGTCAGCTACAATGAGCAGTTCTTC
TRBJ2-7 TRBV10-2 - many CASSALSYEQYF TGCGCCAGCAGTGCGCTAAGCTACGAGCAGTACTTC
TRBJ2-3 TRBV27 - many CASSFGGGSDTQYF TGTGCCAGCAGTTTCGGAGGGGGGTCAGATACGCAGTATTTT
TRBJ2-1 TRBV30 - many CAWSSGNSYNEQFF TGTGCCTGGAGTTCGGGGAACTCCTACAATGAGCAGTTCTTC